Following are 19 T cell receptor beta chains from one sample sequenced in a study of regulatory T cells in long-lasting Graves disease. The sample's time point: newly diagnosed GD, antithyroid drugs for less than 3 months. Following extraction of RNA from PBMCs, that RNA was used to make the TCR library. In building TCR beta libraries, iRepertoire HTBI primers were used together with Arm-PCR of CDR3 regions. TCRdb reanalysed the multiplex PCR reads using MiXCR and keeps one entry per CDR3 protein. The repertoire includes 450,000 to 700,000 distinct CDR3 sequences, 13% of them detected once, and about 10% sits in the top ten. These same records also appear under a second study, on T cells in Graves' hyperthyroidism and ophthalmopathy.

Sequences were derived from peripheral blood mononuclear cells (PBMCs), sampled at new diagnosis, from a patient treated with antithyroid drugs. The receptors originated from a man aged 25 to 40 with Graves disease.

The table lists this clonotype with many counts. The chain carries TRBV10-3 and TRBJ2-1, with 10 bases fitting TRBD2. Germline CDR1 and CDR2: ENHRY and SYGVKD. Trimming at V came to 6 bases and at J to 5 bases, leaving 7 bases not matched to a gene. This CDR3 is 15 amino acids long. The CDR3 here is CAISRSLAGDNEQFF. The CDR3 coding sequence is TGTGCCATCAGCCGGAGTCTAGCGGGAGACAATGAGCAGTTCTTC.

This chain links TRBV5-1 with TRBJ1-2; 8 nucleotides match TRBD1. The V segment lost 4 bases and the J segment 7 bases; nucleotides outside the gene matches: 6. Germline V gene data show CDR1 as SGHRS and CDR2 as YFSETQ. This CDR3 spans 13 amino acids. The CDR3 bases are TGCGCCAGCAGCCTCCAGGACAGGGTTGGCTACACCTTC. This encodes CASSLQDRVGYTF.

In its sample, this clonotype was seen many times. The CDR3 sequence: CASSWTGEAYEQYF. CDR3 coding DNA: TGTGCCAGCTCATGGACAGGGGAGGCCTACGAGCAGTACTTC. This chain joins TRBV27 and TRBJ2-7, with TRBD1 matching over 9 bases. Germline V CDR1 and CDR2: MNHEY, SMNVEV (reference sequence). Trimming cost V 8 bases and J 2 bases; bases outside gene matches: 7. The CDR3 spans 14 residues.

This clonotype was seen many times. CDR3 bases: TGCAGCGTTCACGACAGGGATGAGCAGTTCTTC. This encodes CSVHDRDEQFF. The chain has TRBV29-1 and TRBJ2-1; 7 bases are a match to TRBD1. The CDR3 contains 11 residues. Germline CDR1 reads SQVTM; CDR2 reads ANQGSEA. Germline trimming cut 5 bases from V and 8 bases from J; bases unmatched to any gene: 3.

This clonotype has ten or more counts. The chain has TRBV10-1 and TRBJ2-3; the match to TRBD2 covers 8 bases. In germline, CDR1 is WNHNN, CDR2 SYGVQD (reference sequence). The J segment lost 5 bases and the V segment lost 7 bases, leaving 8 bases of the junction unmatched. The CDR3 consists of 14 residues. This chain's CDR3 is CASKGGRTGDTQYF. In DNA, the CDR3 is TGCGCCAGCAAGGGCGGGAGGACTGGAGATACGCAGTATTTT.

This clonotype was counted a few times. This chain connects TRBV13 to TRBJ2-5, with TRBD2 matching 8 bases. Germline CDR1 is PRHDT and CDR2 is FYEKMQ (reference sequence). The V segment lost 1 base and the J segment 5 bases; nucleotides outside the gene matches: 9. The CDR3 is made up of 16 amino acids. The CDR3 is CASSLEGAGVSETQYF. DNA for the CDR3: TGTGCCAGCAGCTTAGAAGGAGCGGGAGTTAGTGAGACCCAGTACTTC.

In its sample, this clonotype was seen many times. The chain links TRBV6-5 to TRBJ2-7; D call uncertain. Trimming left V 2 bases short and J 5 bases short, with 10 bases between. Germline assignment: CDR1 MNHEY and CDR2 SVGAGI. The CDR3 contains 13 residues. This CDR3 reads CASSYGASNEQYF. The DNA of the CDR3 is TGTGCCAGCAGTTACGGAGCTTCAAACGAGCAGTACTTC.

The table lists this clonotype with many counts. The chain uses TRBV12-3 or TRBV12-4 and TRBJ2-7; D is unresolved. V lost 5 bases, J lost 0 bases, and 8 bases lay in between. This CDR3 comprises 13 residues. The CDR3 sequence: CASSGVSSYEQYF. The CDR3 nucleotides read TGTGCCAGCAGTGGGGTGAGCTCCTACGAGCAGTACTTC.

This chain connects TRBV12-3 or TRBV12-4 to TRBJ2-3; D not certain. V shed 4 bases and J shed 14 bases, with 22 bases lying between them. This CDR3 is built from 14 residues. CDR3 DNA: TGTGCCAGCAGTTCCCTCCCCCACCTGAGCCAAGGGTATTTT. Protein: CASSSLPHLSQGYF.

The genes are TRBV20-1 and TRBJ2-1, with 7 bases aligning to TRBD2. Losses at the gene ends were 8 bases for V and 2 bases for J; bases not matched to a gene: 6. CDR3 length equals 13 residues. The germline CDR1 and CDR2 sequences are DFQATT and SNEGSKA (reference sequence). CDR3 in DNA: TGCAGTCCCCCGGGACTAACCTACAATGAGCAGTTCTTC. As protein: CSPPGLTYNEQFF.

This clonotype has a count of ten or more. CDR3 nucleotides: TGCAGCGTTTGTTACCTAGCGGGAGTAGTGGTAGATACGCAGTATTTT. It specifies CSVCYLAGVVVDTQYF. V usage is TRBV29-1 and J usage is TRBJ2-3, with 10 bases matching TRBD2. The V and J ends lost 5 bases and 5 bases, in that order; junction bases with no gene match: 13. CDR3 length: 16 residues. The germline CDR1 and CDR2 sequences are SQVTM and ANQGSEA.

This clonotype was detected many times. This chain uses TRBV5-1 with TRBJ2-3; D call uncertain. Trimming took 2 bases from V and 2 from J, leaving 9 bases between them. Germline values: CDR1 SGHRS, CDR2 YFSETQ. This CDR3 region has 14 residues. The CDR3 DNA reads TGCGCCAGCAGCTTTATAGGAAACACAGATACGCAGTATTTT. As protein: CASSFIGNTDTQYF. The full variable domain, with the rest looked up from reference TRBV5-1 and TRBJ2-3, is KAGVTQTPRYLIKTRGQQVTLSCSPISGHRSVSWYQQTPGQGLQFLFEYFSETQRNKGNFPGRFSGRQFSNSRSEMNVSTLELGDSALYLCASSFIGNTDTQYFGPGTRLTVL.

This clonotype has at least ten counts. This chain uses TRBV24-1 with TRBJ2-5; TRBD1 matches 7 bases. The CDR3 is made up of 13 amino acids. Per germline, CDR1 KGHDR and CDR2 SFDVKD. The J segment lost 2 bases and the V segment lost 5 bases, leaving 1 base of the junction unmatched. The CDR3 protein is CATSVRGQETQYF. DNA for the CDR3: TGTGCCACCAGTGTCAGGGGGCAAGAGACCCAGTACTTC.

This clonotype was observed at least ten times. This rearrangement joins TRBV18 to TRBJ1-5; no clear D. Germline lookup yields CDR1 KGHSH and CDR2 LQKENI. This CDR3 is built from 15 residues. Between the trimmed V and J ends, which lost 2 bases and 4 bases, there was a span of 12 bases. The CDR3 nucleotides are TGTGCCAGCTCACCAAGGGATTCGGGGAATCAGCCCCAGCATTTT. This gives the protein CASSPRDSGNQPQHF.

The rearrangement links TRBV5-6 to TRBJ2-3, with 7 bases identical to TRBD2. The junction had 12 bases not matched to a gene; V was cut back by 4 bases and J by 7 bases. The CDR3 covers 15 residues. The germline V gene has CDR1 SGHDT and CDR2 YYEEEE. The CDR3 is CASSPSGMGEYTQYF. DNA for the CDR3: TGTGCCAGCAGCCCCAGCGGGATGGGAGAGTATACGCAGTATTTT.

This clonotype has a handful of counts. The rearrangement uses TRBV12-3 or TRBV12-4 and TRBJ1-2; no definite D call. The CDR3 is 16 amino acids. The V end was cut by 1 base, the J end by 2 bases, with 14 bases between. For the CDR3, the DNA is TGTGCCAGCAGTTTAGTTGGGGTGGCAGGAAACTATGGCTACACCTTC. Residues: CASSLVGVAGNYGYTF.

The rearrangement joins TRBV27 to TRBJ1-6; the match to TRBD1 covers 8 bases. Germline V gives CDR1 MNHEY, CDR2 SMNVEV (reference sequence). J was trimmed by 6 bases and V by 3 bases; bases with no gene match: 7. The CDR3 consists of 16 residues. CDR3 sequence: CASSFGQGDSNSPLHF. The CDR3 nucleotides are TGTGCCAGCAGTTTTGGACAGGGCGATTCTAATTCACCCCTCCACTTT.

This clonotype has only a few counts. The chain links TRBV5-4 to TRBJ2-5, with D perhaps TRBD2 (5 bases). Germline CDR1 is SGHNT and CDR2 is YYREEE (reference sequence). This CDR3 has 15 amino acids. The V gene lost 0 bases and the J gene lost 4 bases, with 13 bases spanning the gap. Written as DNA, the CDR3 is TGTGCCAGCAGCTTGGGGGGAGTTCAAGGAGAGACCCAGTACTTC. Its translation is CASSLGGVQGETQYF.

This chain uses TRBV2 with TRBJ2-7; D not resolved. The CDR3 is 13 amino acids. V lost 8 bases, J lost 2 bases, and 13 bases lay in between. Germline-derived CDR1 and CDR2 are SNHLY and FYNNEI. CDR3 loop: CASSPYLAYEQYF. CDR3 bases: TGTGCCAGCTCTCCCTACTTGGCCTACGAGCAGTACTTC.